These 14 T cell receptor beta chains were all obtained from the same sample, sequenced in a study of T cell repertoires in cytomegalovirus infection. TCRdb processed the reads anew with MiXCR; each CDR3 protein has one entry. This sample has roughly 130,000 distinct CDR3 sequences, with roughly a quarter found just once. These receptors' targets are unknown. The sequencing input was PBMCs, sequenced either directly or after in vitro stimulation (not recorded which). These receptors were obtained from a human donor in good health (CMV status not recorded). Some clones in this sample may be carry-over from other donors' samples.

Worth noting for this clonotype: The junction and the germline gene differ at one end; a read error may be behind it. The gene calls are TRBV7-9 and TRBJ2-1; 11 bases agree with TRBD2. The germline gives CDR1 SEHNR, CDR2 FQNEAQ (reference sequence). This CDR3 has 17 amino acids. The CDR3, as DNA: TGTGACAGCAGCCGGACTAGCGGGTGCAGGAGAGGCAATGAGCAGTTCTTC. As protein: CDSSRTSGCRRGNEQFF.

This clonotype has just a few counts. CDR3 bases: TGTGCCAGTAGTAGGACGGCGGGAGAAGCCTACGAGCAGTACTTC. It encodes CASSRTAGEAYEQYF. The J gene is TRBJ2-7, the V gene TRBV19; 7 nucleotides line up with TRBD2. J gave up 2 bases and V 4 bases, and 8 bases lay outside the gene matches. In germline, CDR1 is LNHDA, CDR2 SQIVND (reference sequence). This CDR3 is built from 15 residues. Variable domain in full (rest from reference TRBV19 and TRBJ2-7): DGGITQSPKYLFRKEGQNVTLSCEQNLNHDAMYWYRQDPGQGLRLIYYSQIVNDFQKGDIAEGYSVSREKKESFPLTVTSAQKNPTAFYLCASSRTAGEAYEQYFGPGTRLTVT.

J is TRBJ2-1 and V is TRBV7-6, with TRBD2 matching 7 bases. The junction had 19 bases not matched to a gene; V was cut back by 5 bases and J by 0 bases. The CDR3 has 20 residues. Germline V CDR1 and CDR2: SGHVS, FNYEAQ. The CDR3: CASSPHPKKTSRASYNEQFF. CDR3 nucleotides: TGTGCCAGCAGCCCCCATCCGAAGAAGACTAGCAGGGCCTCCTACAATGAGCAGTTCTTC.

This clonotype was counted a few times. The chain has TRBV29-1 and TRBJ1-2, with D possibly being TRBD1 (6 bases). Trimming shortened V by 1 base and J by 2 bases, and 11 bases separated the two germline ends. This CDR3 contains 14 residues. The germline CDR1 and CDR2 sequences are SQVTM and ANQGSEA. In nucleotides, the CDR3 is TGCAGCGTTGAAGTAGGGCAGGGGAACTATGGCTACACCTTC. It is translated as CSVEVGQGNYGYTF.

The chain recombines TRBV11-2 with TRBJ2-7, with TRBD2 matching over 11 bases. The CDR3 consists of 14 residues. After removal of 2 bases from V and 6 bases from J, the junction contained 3 bases not matched to a gene. CDR1 SGHAT and CDR2 FQNNGV come from the germline V gene. CDR3 nucleotide sequence: TGTGCCAGCAGCTTATCTCTAGCGGGAGGCGAGCAGTACTTC. Amino acids: CASSLSLAGGEQYF.

The chain has TRBV7-9 and TRBJ1-6; D uncertain. Trimming removed 5 bases at V and 9 bases at J, with 20 bases between. Germline-derived CDR1 and CDR2 are SEHNR and FQNEAQ (reference sequence). CDR3 length: 16 amino acids. DNA of the CDR3: TGTGCCAGCAGCCTTTCCTTTGGGCAAACTACTTCACCCCTCCACTTT. Amino acids: CASSLSFGQTTSPLHF.

The chain uses TRBV12-3 or TRBV12-4 and TRBJ2-7; D is undetermined. The CDR3 has 12 amino acids. Between the trimmed V and J ends, which lost 4 bases and 0 bases, there was a span of 4 bases. CDR3 in amino acids: CASSYNSYEQYF. The CDR3 coding sequence is TGTGCCAGCAGTTACAACTCCTACGAGCAGTACTTC.

A few counts support this clonotype. The chain is built from TRBV28 and TRBJ2-5, with no clear D. Germline V gene data show CDR1 as MDHEN and CDR2 as SYDVKM. The germline V and J ends were trimmed by 3 bases and 3 bases, with 14 bases remaining between them. The CDR3 length is 15 residues. The CDR3 nucleotides read TGTGCCAGCAGTTTGGATCTGGTGGGCAAAGAGACCCAGTACTTC. It encodes CASSLDLVGKETQYF.

Many counts were recorded for this clonotype. This rearrangement joins TRBV6-5 to TRBJ1-1, with D unresolved. This CDR3 has 11 residues. Trimming took off 3 bases at V and 5 bases at J, with 4 bases between the two ends. Germline CDR1 MNHEY, CDR2 SVGAGI. The CDR3 DNA follows: TGTGCCAGCAGTTATTTAACTGAAGCTTTCTTT. Amino acids: CASSYLTEAFF.

A few counts support this clonotype. V is TRBV20-1 and J is TRBJ1-2; maybe TRBD1 (5 bases). In germline, CDR1 is DFQATT, CDR2 SNEGSKA (reference sequence). V lost 3 bases and J lost 7, with 21 bases in between. The CDR3 is 15 residues long. This CDR3 reads CSASPRGRGGSGYTF. The DNA for the CDR3 is TGCAGTGCTAGCCCCCGAGGTAGGGGCGGGTCTGGCTACACCTTC.

This clonotype was counted between two and nine times. V usage is TRBV13 and J usage is TRBJ2-7; 9 bases are a match to TRBD2. The CDR3 has 14 amino acids. V was pared by 6 bases and J by 2 bases, with 5 bases of the junction left unmatched. Germline loops: CDR1 PRHDT, CDR2 FYEKMQ (reference sequence). CDR3 coding DNA: TGTGCCAGCAGGCTAGCGGGATTAACCTACGAGCAGTACTTC. As protein: CASRLAGLTYEQYF. Looking up the rest from reference TRBV13 and TRBJ2-7 gives the full variable domain: AAGVIQSPRHLIKEKRETATLKCYPIPRHDTVYWYQQGPGQDPQFLISFYEKMQSDKGSIPDRFSAQQFSDYHSELNMSSLELGDSALYFCASRLAGLTYEQYFGPGTRLTVT.

This clonotype appeared once. The V gene is TRBV27, the J gene TRBJ2-1, with 9 positions matching TRBD2. The CDR3 runs 16 residues. Trimming at V came to 6 bases and at J to 0 bases, leaving 6 bases not matched to a gene. Germline CDR1 is MNHEY and CDR2 is SMNVEV (reference sequence). CDR3 in DNA: TGTGCCAGCAGCGGTGGACTAGCGCCCTCCTACAATGAGCAGTTCTTC. Translating it yields CASSGGLAPSYNEQFF.

V is TRBV12-3 or TRBV12-4 and J is TRBJ2-2; D gene uncertain. The ends were cut back, 4 bases at V and 1 base at J, with 4 bases in the middle. The CDR3 is made up of 13 amino acids. This CDR3 is CASSSWNTGELFF. Written as DNA, the CDR3 is TGTGCCAGCAGTTCCTGGAACACCGGGGAGCTGTTTTTT.

The chain recombines TRBV6-8 with TRBJ2-5; TRBD2 agrees at 10 bases. This CDR3 comprises 15 residues. V gave up 5 bases and J gave up 5 bases; unmatched junction bases: 8. Germline CDR1 and CDR2: MNHGY and SAAAGT. The CDR3: CASSLAGETLETQYF. The CDR3 coding sequence is TGTGCCAGCAGTCTAGCGGGGGAGACCCTCGAGACCCAGTACTTC.